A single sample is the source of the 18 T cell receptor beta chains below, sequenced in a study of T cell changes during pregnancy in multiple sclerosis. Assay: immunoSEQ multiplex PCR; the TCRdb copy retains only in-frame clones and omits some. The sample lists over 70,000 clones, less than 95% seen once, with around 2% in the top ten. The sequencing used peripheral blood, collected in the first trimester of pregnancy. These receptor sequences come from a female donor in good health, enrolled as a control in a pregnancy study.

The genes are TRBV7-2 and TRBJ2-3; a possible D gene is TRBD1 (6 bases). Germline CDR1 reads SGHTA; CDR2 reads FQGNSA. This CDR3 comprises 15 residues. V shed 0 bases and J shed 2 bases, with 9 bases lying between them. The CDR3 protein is CASSLAGALTDTQYF. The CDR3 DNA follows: TGTGCCAGCAGCTTAGCGGGGGCCCTCACAGATACGCAGTATTTT.

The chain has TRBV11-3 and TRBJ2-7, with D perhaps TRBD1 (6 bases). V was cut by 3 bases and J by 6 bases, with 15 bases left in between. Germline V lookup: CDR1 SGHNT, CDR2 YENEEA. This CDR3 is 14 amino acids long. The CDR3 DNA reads TGTGCCAGCAGCTTTTCGCACAGGGTGAGCGAGCAGTACTTC. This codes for CASSFSHRVSEQYF.

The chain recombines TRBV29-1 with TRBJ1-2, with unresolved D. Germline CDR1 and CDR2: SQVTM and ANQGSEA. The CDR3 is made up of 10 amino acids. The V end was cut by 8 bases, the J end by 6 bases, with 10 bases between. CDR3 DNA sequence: TGCAGCCTCCGGGGTGATGGCTACACCTTC. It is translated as CSLRGDGYTF. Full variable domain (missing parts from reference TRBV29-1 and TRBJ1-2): SAVISQKPSRDICQRGTSLTIQCQVDSQVTMMFWYRQQPGQSLTLIATANQGSEATYESGFVIDKFPISRPNLTFSTLTVSNMSPEDSSIYLCSLRGDGYTFGSGTRLTVV.

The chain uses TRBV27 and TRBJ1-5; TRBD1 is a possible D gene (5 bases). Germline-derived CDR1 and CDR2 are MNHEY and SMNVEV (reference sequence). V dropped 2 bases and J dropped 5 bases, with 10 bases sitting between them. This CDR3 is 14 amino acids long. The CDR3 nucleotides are TGTGCCAGCAGTTTACAAGGGGCTGATCAGCCCCAGCATTTT. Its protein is CASSLQGADQPQHF.

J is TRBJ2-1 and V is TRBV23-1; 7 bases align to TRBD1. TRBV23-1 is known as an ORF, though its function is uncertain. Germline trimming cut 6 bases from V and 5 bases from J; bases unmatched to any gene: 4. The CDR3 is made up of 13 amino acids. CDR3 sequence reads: CASRQGVDNEQFF. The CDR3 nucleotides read TGCGCCAGCAGGCAGGGGGTTGACAATGAGCAGTTCTTC.

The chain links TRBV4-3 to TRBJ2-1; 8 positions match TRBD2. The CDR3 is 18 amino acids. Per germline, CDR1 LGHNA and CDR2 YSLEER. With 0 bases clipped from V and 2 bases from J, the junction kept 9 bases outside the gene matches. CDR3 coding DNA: TGCGCCAGCAGCCAAGATAGGGAGAGCGGGGGACCCTACAATGAGCAGTTCTTC. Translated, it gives CASSQDRESGGPYNEQFF.

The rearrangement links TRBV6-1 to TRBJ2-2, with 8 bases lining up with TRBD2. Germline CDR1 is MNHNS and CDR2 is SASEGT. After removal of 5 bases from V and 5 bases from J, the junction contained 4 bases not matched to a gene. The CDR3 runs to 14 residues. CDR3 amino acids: CASSIGGETGELFF. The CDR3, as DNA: TGTGCCAGCAGTATCGGGGGGGAAACCGGGGAGCTGTTTTTT.

CDR3 residues: CASSLGAQNIQYF. CDR3 sequence (DNA): TGTGCCAGCAGCTTAGGGGCTCAAAACATTCAGTACTTC. The chain combines TRBV7-2 with TRBJ2-4; unclear D gene. Per germline, CDR1 SGHTA and CDR2 FQGNSA. The CDR3 sequence is 13 residues long. The V end was cut by 1 base, the J end by 5 bases, with 6 bases between.

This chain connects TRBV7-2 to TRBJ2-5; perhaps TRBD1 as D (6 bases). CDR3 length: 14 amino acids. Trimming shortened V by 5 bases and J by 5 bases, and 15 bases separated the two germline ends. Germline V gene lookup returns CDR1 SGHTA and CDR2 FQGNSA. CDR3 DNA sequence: TGTGCCAGCAGCCGGACAGCCGGCGGGGAGACCCAGTACTTC. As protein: CASSRTAGGETQYF. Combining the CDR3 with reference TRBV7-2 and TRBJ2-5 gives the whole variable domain GAGVSQSPSNKVTEKGKDVELRCDPISGHTALYWYRQSLGQGLEFLIYFQGNSAPDKSGLPSDRFSAERTGGSVSTLTIQRTQQEDSAVYLCASSRTAGGETQYFGPGTRLLVL.

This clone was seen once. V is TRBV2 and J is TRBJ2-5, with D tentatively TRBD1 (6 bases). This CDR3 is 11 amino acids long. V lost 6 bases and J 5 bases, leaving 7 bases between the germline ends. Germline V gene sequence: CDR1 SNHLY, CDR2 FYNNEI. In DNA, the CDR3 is TGTGCCAGCAGACAGGGTGAGACCCAGTACTTC. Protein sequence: CASRQGETQYF.

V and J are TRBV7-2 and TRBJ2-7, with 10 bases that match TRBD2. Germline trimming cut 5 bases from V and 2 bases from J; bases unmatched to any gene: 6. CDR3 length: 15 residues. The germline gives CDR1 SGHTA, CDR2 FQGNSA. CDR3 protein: CASSTLAGEPYEQYF. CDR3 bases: TGTGCCAGCAGCACTCTAGCGGGGGAACCCTACGAGCAGTACTTC.

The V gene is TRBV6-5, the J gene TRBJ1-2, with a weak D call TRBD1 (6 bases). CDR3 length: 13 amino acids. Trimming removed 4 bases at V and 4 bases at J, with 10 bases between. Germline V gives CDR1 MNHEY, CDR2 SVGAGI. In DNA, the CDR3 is TGTGCCAGCAGTTTTGGGACAAGCTATGGCTACACCTTC. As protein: CASSFGTSYGYTF.

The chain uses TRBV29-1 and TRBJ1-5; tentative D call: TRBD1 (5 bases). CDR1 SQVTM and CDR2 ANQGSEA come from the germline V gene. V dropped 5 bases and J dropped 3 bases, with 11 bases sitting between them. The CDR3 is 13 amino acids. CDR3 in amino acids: CSVSDSFNQPQHF. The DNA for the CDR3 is TGCAGCGTTAGTGACAGCTTCAATCAGCCCCAGCATTTT.

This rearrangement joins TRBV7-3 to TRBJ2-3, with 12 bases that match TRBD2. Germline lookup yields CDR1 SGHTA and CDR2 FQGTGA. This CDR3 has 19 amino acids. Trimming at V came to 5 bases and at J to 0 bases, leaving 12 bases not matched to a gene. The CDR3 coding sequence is TGTGCCAGCAGCCAGAAAACTAGCGGGGGGCCTTCGAGCACAGATACGCAGTATTTT. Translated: CASSQKTSGGPSSTDTQYF.

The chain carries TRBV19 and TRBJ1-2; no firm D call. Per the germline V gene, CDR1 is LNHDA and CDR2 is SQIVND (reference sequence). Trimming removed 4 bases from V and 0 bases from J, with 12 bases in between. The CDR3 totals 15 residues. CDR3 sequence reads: CASSTTGRANYGYTF. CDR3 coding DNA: TGTGCCAGTAGTACCACGGGAAGGGCTAACTATGGCTACACCTTC.

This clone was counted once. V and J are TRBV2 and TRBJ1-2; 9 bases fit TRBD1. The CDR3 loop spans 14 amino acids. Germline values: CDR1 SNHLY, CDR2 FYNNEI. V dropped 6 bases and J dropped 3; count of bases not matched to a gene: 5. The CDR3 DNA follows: TGTGCCAGCAGGGGGGGACAGGGTTACTATGGCTACACCTTC. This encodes CASRGGQGYYGYTF.

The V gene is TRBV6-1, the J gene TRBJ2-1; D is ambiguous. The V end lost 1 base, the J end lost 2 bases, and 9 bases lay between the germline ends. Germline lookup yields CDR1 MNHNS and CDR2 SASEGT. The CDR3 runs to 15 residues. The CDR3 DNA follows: TGTGCCAGCAGTGAAGAGAGGAATACCTACAATGAGCAGTTCTTC. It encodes CASSEERNTYNEQFF.

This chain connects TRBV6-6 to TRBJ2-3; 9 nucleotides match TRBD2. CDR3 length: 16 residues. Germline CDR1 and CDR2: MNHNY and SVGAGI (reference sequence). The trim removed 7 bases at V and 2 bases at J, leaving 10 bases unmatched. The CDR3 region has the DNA TGTGCCAGCAAGGCTCTAGCGGGGATTTTCACAGATACGCAGTATTTT. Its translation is CASKALAGIFTDTQYF.